The following is a T cell receptor beta chain sequence with its context. This CDR3 is built from 14 residues. The V and J ends lost 4 bases and 7 bases, in that order; junction bases with no gene match: 5. Germline CDR1 SGDLS, CDR2 YYNGEE. The record originates from a study of blood T cell repertoires in COVID-19. In the original processing: Nucleated cell counts were estimated from reference gene primer amplification. The protocol was immunoSEQ multiplex PCR, while the TCRdb copy is restricted to in-frame clones and leaves out a portion. That table furnishes V, J and clone size, whereas the DNA furnished D and trimming. The table has roughly 300,000 clones, 80% to 95% seen once; the top ten hold around 1.1%.

This clonotype was obtained from a woman younger than 45 who had recovered from COVID-19. The J gene is TRBJ1-5, the V gene TRBV9; TRBD1 aligns across 10 bases. Sequences were obtained from PBMCs or T cells enriched from blood (not recorded which). The CDR3 coding sequence is TGTGCCAGCAGCATTGGACAGGGGGGCCAGCCCCAGCATTTT. This gives the protein CASSIGQGGQPQHF.